The next 22 T cell receptor beta chains were all read from a single sample in a study of Graves' ophthalmopathy and Graves' hyperthyroidism. Amplified TCR beta CDR3 regions were obtained using RNA transcripts as template. In the first round, RT-PCR was carried out with HTBI primers, and a multiplex PCR formed the second round. TCRdb recomputed calls from the multiplex PCR reads with MiXCR, one row per CDR3 protein. The top ten hold more than 5.5% of the sample, which has hundreds of thousands of distinct CDR3 sequences, 20% to 25% seen once. Sequencing used peripheral blood. The receptors originated from a woman in her late teens or twenties with stable Graves' hyperthyroidism. Some clones in this sample may be carry-over from other donors' samples.

V is TRBV12-3 or TRBV12-4 and J is TRBJ1-1; D perhaps matches TRBD1 (5 bases). V dropped 10 bases and J dropped 3 bases, with 18 bases sitting between them. This CDR3 comprises 14 residues. The DNA for the CDR3 is TGTGCCACCCAGCGGGGGTTTTCGGACACTGAAGCTTTCTTT. Translating gives CATQRGFSDTEAFF.

V gene TRBV4-1 combines with J gene TRBJ2-2; TRBD1 aligns across 8 bases. V dropped 4 bases and J dropped 5; count of bases not matched to a gene: 12. The germline CDR1 and CDR2 sequences are MGHRA and YSYEKL. The CDR3 is 17 amino acids. DNA for the CDR3: TGCGCCAGCAGCCCTTCATCGCAGGGGGCAAGGACCGGGGAGCTGTTTTTT. It codes for CASSPSSQGARTGELFF.

This clonotype was counted many times. This chain joins TRBV6-5 and TRBJ1-2; D not resolved. The V gene lost 3 bases and the J gene lost 8 bases, with 16 bases spanning the gap. Germline-derived CDR1 and CDR2 are MNHEY and SVGAGI. The CDR3 has 14 residues. The CDR3 nucleotides are TGTGCCAGCAGTTATTCCCGGGAAGCGGGAGGCTACACCTTC. This gives the protein CASSYSREAGGYTF.

This clonotype was counted between two and nine times. V usage is TRBV12-3 or TRBV12-4 and J usage is TRBJ2-2, with a possible D match to TRBD1 (5 bases). The CDR3 has 13 residues. V shed 3 bases and J shed 7 bases, with 9 bases lying between them. CDR3 sequence: CASSFRGLGELFF. DNA of the CDR3: TGTGCCAGCAGTTTTAGGGGCCTCGGGGAGCTGTTTTTT.

The chain has TRBV2 and TRBJ1-5; D is undetermined. The germline gives CDR1 SNHLY, CDR2 FYNNEI. The V end lost 0 bases, the J end lost 0 bases, and 12 bases lay between the germline ends. This CDR3 contains 17 residues. The CDR3 sequence: CASSEALSVYSNQPQHF. The CDR3 DNA reads TGTGCCAGCAGTGAAGCCTTGTCAGTCTATAGCAATCAGCCCCAGCATTTT. Full variable domain (outside the CDR3, taken from reference TRBV2 and TRBJ1-5): EPEVTQTPSHQVTQMGQEVILRCVPISNHLYFYWYRQILGQKVEFLVSFYNNEISEKSEIFDDQFSVERPDGSNFTLKIRSTKLEDSAMYFCASSEALSVYSNQPQHFGDGTRLSIL.

A remark on this clonotype: One end of the junction is discordant with germline, which a read error may explain. V gene TRBV28 combines with J gene TRBJ1-2, with D maybe TRBD1 (5 bases). The CDR3 sequence is 13 residues long. Germline lookup yields CDR1 MDHEN and CDR2 SYDVKM. CDR3 nucleotide sequence: TGTGCCAGCAGTCAACTCGGGGCCTATGGTTACACCTTC. This sequence encodes CASSQLGAYGYTF.

This clonotype has a single count. The chain is built from TRBV3-1 and TRBJ2-7, with D unresolved. The length of the CDR3 is 15 residues. Germline CDR1 and CDR2: LGHDT and YNNKEL (reference sequence). V was cut by 1 base and J by 3 bases, with 13 bases left in between. CDR3 bases: TGTGCCAGCAGCCAAGGTCGGCAGCCCCACTACGAGCAGTACTTC. This codes for CASSQGRQPHYEQYF.

This clonotype was seen at least ten times. The chain couples TRBV29-1 to TRBJ1-2; the D gene is possibly TRBD1 (5 bases). This CDR3 is built from 14 residues. Germline V gives CDR1 SQVTM, CDR2 ANQGSEA. V was cut by 1 base and J by 2 bases, with 11 bases left in between. CDR3 nucleotides: TGCAGCGTTGAAGCGACGTGGGGGAACTATGGCTACACCTTC. It encodes CSVEATWGNYGYTF.

This clonotype was counted at least ten times. The chain joins TRBV29-1 to TRBJ1-2; the match to TRBD1 covers 7 bases. V lost 3 bases to trimming and J lost 2 bases; unmatched junction nucleotides: 12. This CDR3 has 16 amino acids. The germline V gene has CDR1 SQVTM and CDR2 ANQGSEA. This chain's CDR3 is CSVDPRGAGQNYGYTF. CDR3 DNA: TGCAGCGTTGATCCTAGGGGCGCGGGACAGAACTATGGCTACACCTTC.

On this clonotype itself: At one end the junction does not follow the germline gene, possibly because of a read error. The chain couples TRBV7-2 to TRBJ1-1; D is unclear. The CDR3 extends over 11 amino acids. Germline assignment: CDR1 SGHTA and CDR2 FQGNSA. The DNA of the CDR3 is TGTGTCAGCAGCCGGAGTCCTGAAGCTTTCTTT. Translating it yields CVSSRSPEAFF.

This clonotype was detected a few times. This rearrangement joins TRBV7-9 to TRBJ2-4; D is possibly TRBD1 or TRBD2 (5 bases each). Per the germline V gene, CDR1 is SEHNR and CDR2 is FQNEAQ (reference sequence). This CDR3 is 15 amino acids long. Between the trimmed V and J ends, which lost 4 bases and 3 bases, there was a span of 13 bases. As DNA, the CDR3 is TGTGCCAGCAGCTCGATGGGACGGTACAAAAACATTCAGTACTTC. Amino acids: CASSSMGRYKNIQYF.

This clonotype was counted at least ten times. The J gene is TRBJ2-7, the V gene TRBV20-1, with 8 bases identical to TRBD2. The CDR3 spans 15 residues. The germline gives CDR1 DFQATT, CDR2 SNEGSKA (reference sequence). V was pared by 3 bases and J by 6 bases, with 13 bases of the junction left unmatched. DNA for the CDR3: TGCAGTGCTAGCACCCCGGGACTAGTTACCCTCGAGCAGTACTTC. Protein: CSASTPGLVTLEQYF.

This clonotype was seen repeatedly, ten times or more. The chain links TRBV15 to TRBJ1-2, with a possible D match to TRBD1 (6 bases). CDR1 is LNHNV, CDR2 YYDKDF, per germline (reference sequence). This CDR3 comprises 15 residues. Trimming left V 0 bases short and J 8 bases short, with 16 bases between. CDR3 in DNA: TGTGCCACCAGCAGAGATCTTTCAGGGGCGCGGGGCTACACCTTC. It is translated as CATSRDLSGARGYTF. The whole variable domain, remainder taken from reference TRBV15 and TRBJ1-2, is DAMVIQNPRYQVTQFGKPVTLSCSQTLNHNVMYWYQQKSSQAPKLLFHYYDKDFNNEADTPDNFQSRRPNTSFCFLDIRSPGLGDTAMYLCATSRDLSGARGYTFGSGTRLTVV.

Ten or more counts support this clonotype. V is TRBV12-3 or TRBV12-4 and J is TRBJ2-7; 7 bases line up with TRBD2. The CDR3 has 14 amino acids. The V and J ends lost 5 bases and 2 bases, in that order; junction bases with no gene match: 6. The CDR3 region is CASSPRGGTYEQYF. The CDR3 DNA sequence: TGTGCCAGCAGTCCCCGCGGGGGAACCTACGAGCAGTACTTC.

This clonotype occurred a few times. The J gene is TRBJ2-7, the V gene TRBV14; D not resolved. Trimming left V 0 bases short and J 5 bases short, with 8 bases between. This CDR3 has 13 residues. Germline CDR1 reads SGHDN; CDR2 reads FVKESK. This CDR3 reads CASSQDRRNEQYF. The DNA of the CDR3 is TGTGCCAGCAGCCAAGATAGGAGAAACGAGCAGTACTTC. Combining the CDR3 with reference TRBV14 and TRBJ2-7 gives the whole variable domain EAGVTQFPSHSVIEKGQTVTLRCDPISGHDNLYWYRRVMGKEIKFLLHFVKESKQDESGMPNNRFLAERTGGTYSTLKVQPAELEDSGVYFCASSQDRRNEQYFGPGTRLTVT.

Ten or more counts support this clonotype. This chain joins TRBV11-2 and TRBJ1-3; D not resolved. CDR3 size: 15 residues. The germline V and J ends were trimmed by 0 bases and 3 bases, with 9 bases remaining between them. Germline CDR1 is SGHAT and CDR2 is FQNNGV. For the CDR3, the DNA is TGTGCCAGCAGCTTAGAGTGCGGGGTTGGAAACACCATATATTTT. This sequence encodes CASSLECGVGNTIYF.

The rearrangement joins TRBV12-3 or TRBV12-4 to TRBJ1-5; TRBD1 aligns across 7 bases. The ends lost 6 bases at V and 11 bases at J; junction bases unmatched: 10. CDR3 length equals 13 residues. The CDR3 DNA follows: TGTGCCAGCAGCCCCCAAGGACAGGCCACCCAGCATTTT. Its translation is CASSPQGQATQHF.

This clonotype came up many times. This CDR3 reads CASSRGGQGRTGELFF. For the CDR3, the DNA is TGTGCCAGCAGCCGCGGTGGGCAGGGGAGGACCGGGGAGCTGTTTTTT. The chain recombines TRBV12-3 or TRBV12-4 with TRBJ2-2, with D perhaps assigned TRBD1 or TRBD2 (6 bases each). Trimming took 6 bases from V and 5 from J, leaving 19 bases between them. The CDR3 is made up of 16 amino acids.

This clonotype was counted at least ten times. The J gene is TRBJ2-5, the V gene TRBV19; 7 nucleotides line up with TRBD1. The CDR3 has 14 residues. The ends lost 4 bases at V and 4 bases at J; junction bases unmatched: 6. Germline V lookup: CDR1 LNHDA, CDR2 SQIVND (reference sequence). The CDR3 protein is CASSTPRQGETQYF. The CDR3 coding sequence is TGTGCCAGTAGTACCCCTCGACAGGGAGAGACCCAGTACTTC.

This clonotype was detected only a few times. The V and J genes are TRBV9 and TRBJ2-7; a weak D match, TRBD1 (6 bases). Trimming pared 0 bases from V and 3 bases from J, leaving 13 bases between. The CDR3 consists of 15 residues. Germline-derived CDR1 and CDR2 are SGDLS and YYNGEE. In DNA, the CDR3 is TGTGCCAGCAGCGTAGGTCCAGGGGCATTCTACGAGCAGTACTTC. Translated: CASSVGPGAFYEQYF.

The genes are TRBV4-2 and TRBJ2-2; D uncertain. The CDR3 has 13 residues. V lost 1 base and J lost 3, with 3 bases in between. CDR1 is LGHNA and CDR2 is YNFKEQ in the germline V gene. CDR3 bases: TGTGCCAGCAGCCAAGTCTACACCGGGGAGCTGTTTTTT. Translated: CASSQVYTGELFF.

V usage is TRBV15 and J usage is TRBJ1-2, with 7 bases matching TRBD1. This CDR3 is 12 amino acids long. The germline CDR1 and CDR2 sequences are LNHNV and YYDKDF (reference sequence). V dropped 6 bases and J dropped 7; count of bases not matched to a gene: 5. For the CDR3, the DNA is TGTGCCACCAGAAGACAGGGTCGTGGCTACACCTTC. The encoded protein is CATRRQGRGYTF.